The rows below give T cell receptor beta chains drawn from one sample of a study of T cells in Graves' hyperthyroidism and ophthalmopathy. TCRdb used MiXCR to reprocess the multiplex PCR reads, holding one entry per CDR3 protein. The sample contains about 500,000 distinct CDR3 sequences, approximately 15% of which appear only once. Sequenced: blood. The receptors stem from a woman younger than 30 with Graves' hyperthyroidism. Both conserved end residues are part of each CDR3. Not all rows give a size; the values are once, few, many and, for expanded clones, a class.

13 . TRBJ1-1 TRBV27 CASRPRRNTEAFF
19 . TRBJ2-4 TRBV12-3/TRBV12-4 CASSLGTGRTGAAKNIQYF
15 . TRBJ2-3 TRBV5-1 CASSLGAESTDTQYF
16 . TRBJ2-1 TRBV7-9 CASSFPPGLLKNEQFF
17 many TRBJ1-5 TRBV19 CASQGQGWEIGNQPQHF
12 many TRBJ2-5 TRBV18 CASSPYQETQYF
12 few TRBJ1-4 TRBV12-3/TRBV12-4 CASQGAGEKLFF
15 many TRBJ2-5 TRBV3-1 CASSQAGTGVETQYF
15 . TRBJ2-3 TRBV24-1 CATSDSGPLTDTRYF
14 . TRBJ1-5 TRBV6-1 CASSDTVLNQPQHF
16 many TRBJ2-3 TRBV7-3 CASSLDMSGSTDTQYF
14 many TRBJ1-1 TRBV3-1 CASSQDIEGTEAFF
16 . TRBJ1-5 TRBV4-1 CASSHNADRGQQPQHF
11 many TRBJ1-1 TRBV11-2 CASSFNTEAFF
16 many TRBJ2-3 TRBV4-2 CASSAGLAGDSDTQYF
14 many TRBJ1-1 TRBV12-3/TRBV12-4 CASSLGSLNTEAFF
15 few TRBJ2-1 TRBV9 CASSGSGRTHNEQFF
15 . TRBJ2-7 TRBV9 CASSVAGHNSYEQYF
14 many TRBJ2-3 TRBV12-3/TRBV12-4 CASSPRLSTDTQYF
15 many TRBJ1-6 TRBV12-3/TRBV12-4 CASSFRDPLRSPLHF
13 . TRBJ2-2 TRBV24-1 CATSDTGTGELFF
14 few TRBJ2-7 TRBV10-2 CASSELTGAYEQYF
12 many TRBJ1-2 TRBV20-1 CSATGGDYGYTF
15 few TRBJ1-4 TRBV28 CASTSTPGRGEKLFF
13 . TRBJ2-5 TRBV10-2 CATDQRATETQYF
15 many TRBJ1-1 TRBV3-1 CASSQEGARWTEAFF
15 . TRBJ2-1 TRBV20-1 CSAPMPGLVDNEQFF
14 few TRBJ2-2 TRBV6-1 CASKGRAGTGELFF
14 many TRBJ1-1 TRBV5-1 CASSFNRGNTEAFF
15 many TRBJ2-7 TRBV12-3/TRBV12-4 CASSGAGTGWSEQYF
13 many TRBJ1-4 TRBV3-1 CASSQGTFEKLFF
15 many TRBJ2-7 TRBV20-1 CSARSPSDYHYEQYF
14 many TRBJ1-6 TRBV10-3 CAISDTTGLSPLHF
15 many TRBJ1-5 TRBV10-2 CASSEFRASNQPQHF